This TCR beta chain is drawn from a study of blood T cell repertoires in COVID-19. Study-wide context: Acute and convalescent COVID-19 samples came from the United States, Italy and Spain.

CDR1 and CDR2 from the germline V gene are SGHRS and YFSETQ. The V gene end was trimmed by 0 bases and the J gene end by 5 bases; junction bases not matched to a gene: 7. The CDR3 totals 16 residues. In the source study's methods: Researchers report that nucleated cell counts were estimated from reference gene primer amplification. The repertoire was sequenced with immunoSEQ multiplex PCR; TCRdb's copy has only in-frame clones and lacks some. Clonal size and the V and J genes are those of that table, whereas D and trimming came from the DNA. The sample comprises tens of thousands of clones, roughly 82% of which are singletons, and about 7% rests with the top ten.

Sequenced input: peripheral blood. J is TRBJ2-3 and V is TRBV5-1; 9 bases fit TRBD1. The origin of this receptor is a man in his forties with acute or convalescent COVID-19. CDR3 sequence: CASSLAGTGQVDTQYF. CDR3 DNA sequence: TGCGCCAGCAGCTTGGCCGGGACAGGGCAAGTAGATACGCAGTATTTT.